These 32 T cell receptor beta chains were sequenced from one sample in a study of blood T cell repertoires in COVID-19. Only in-frame clones appear in the TCRdb table, and some are missing; sequencing was by immunoSEQ multiplex PCR. The sample contains about 480,000 clones, about 88% of which appear only once. Source material: peripheral blood. The receptor set was obtained from a woman aged 50 to 60 with COVID-19, enrolled during active disease.

The rearrangement links TRBV29-1 to TRBJ2-2, with TRBD2 as a possible D gene (6 bases). The V end was cut by 7 bases, the J end by 2 bases, with 14 bases between. CDR3 size: 14 residues. Germline V CDR1 and CDR2: SQVTM, ANQGSEA. CDR3 protein: CSASTGVNTGELFF. CDR3 DNA sequence: TGCAGCGCCTCGACGGGGGTAAACACCGGGGAGCTGTTTTTT.

The V call is TRBV4-2, the J call TRBJ2-3, with 12 bases that match TRBD2. From germline, CDR1 is LGHNA and CDR2 YNFKEQ. CDR3 length: 19 amino acids. Losses at the gene ends were 1 base for V and 2 bases for J; bases not matched to a gene: 10. The chain's CDR3 is CASSQAVARTSGTTDTQYF. DNA for the CDR3: TGTGCCAGCAGCCAAGCCGTGGCCAGGACTAGCGGGACCACAGATACGCAGTATTTT.

The chain combines TRBV7-9 with TRBJ1-4; no reliable D call. The CDR3 length is 12 residues. The V end lost 5 bases, the J end lost 6 bases, and 7 bases lay between the germline ends. Germline V gene lookup returns CDR1 SEHNR and CDR2 FQNEAQ (reference sequence). Here the CDR3 DNA reads TGTGCCAGCAGCGGCACAGATGAAAAACTGTTTTTT. It yields the protein CASSGTDEKLFF.

The chain recombines TRBV19 with TRBJ1-3; TRBD1 matches 10 bases. Trimming cost V 5 bases and J 1 base; bases outside gene matches: 8. The germline V gene encodes CDR1 LNHDA and CDR2 SQIVND (reference sequence). This CDR3 spans 17 amino acids. The CDR3 loop is CASSALTGGESGNTIYF. CDR3 coding DNA: TGTGCCAGTAGTGCTCTGACAGGGGGCGAATCTGGAAACACCATATATTTT.

The CDR3 loop reads CASSTEGEAGELFF. CDR3 coding DNA: TGCGCCAGCAGCACTGAGGGAGAGGCCGGGGAGCTGTTTTTT. The V gene is TRBV5-1, the J gene TRBJ2-2, with a possible D match to TRBD2 (5 bases). Trimming shortened V by 4 bases and J by 6 bases, and 13 bases separated the two germline ends. The germline V gene has CDR1 SGHRS and CDR2 YFSETQ. CDR3 length: 14 amino acids. The full variable domain, rest sourced from reference TRBV5-1 and TRBJ2-2, is KAGVTQTPRYLIKTRGQQVTLSCSPISGHRSVSWYQQTPGQGLQFLFEYFSETQRNKGNFPGRFSGRQFSNSRSEMNVSTLELGDSALYLCASSTEGEAGELFFGEGSRLTVL.

Comment on this clone: Other DNA sequences from this sample encode an identical CDR3 as well. The CDR3 bases are TGTGCCAGCAGCTTAGATAGAGGATACGAGCAGTACTTC. Translating gives CASSLDRGYEQYF. The chain employs TRBV11-3 and TRBJ2-7; D gene unclear. CDR1 and CDR2 (germline): SGHNT, YENEEA. Trimming removed 0 bases at V and 4 bases at J, with 7 bases between. This CDR3 contains 13 residues.

The chain links TRBV13 to TRBJ1-5, with TRBD1 identical over 9 bases. In germline, CDR1 is PRHDT, CDR2 FYEKMQ (reference sequence). V lost 0 bases to trimming and J lost 6 bases; unmatched junction nucleotides: 6. The CDR3 consists of 16 residues. The CDR3: CASSLGGTGFVQPQHF. CDR3 sequence (DNA): TGTGCCAGCAGCTTAGGAGGGACAGGGTTTGTTCAGCCCCAGCATTTT.

Turning to this clone: Within the sample, other DNA sequences also encode this same CDR3. The rearrangement joins TRBV29-1 to TRBJ1-1, with 8 positions matching TRBD1. The germline V gene has CDR1 SQVTM and CDR2 ANQGSEA. The J segment lost 3 bases and the V segment lost 4 bases, leaving 1 base of the junction unmatched. The CDR3 has 12 residues. The CDR3 DNA reads TGCAGCGTTGGACAGGGGTACACTGAAGCTTTCTTT. As protein: CSVGQGYTEAFF.

The DNA for the CDR3 is TGTGCCAGCAGCCAAGACCCGGGACAGCACAATGAGCAGTTCTTC. Translating gives CASSQDPGQHNEQFF. This sequence joins TRBV3-1 (or the pseudogene TRBV3-2) and TRBJ2-1; 7 nucleotides align to TRBD1. The CDR3 totals 15 residues. The germline V gene encodes CDR1 LGHDT and CDR2 YNNKEL (reference sequence). Losses at the gene ends were 0 bases for V and 5 bases for J; bases not matched to a gene: 4.

The rearrangement links TRBV7-5 to TRBJ2-1; TRBD2, the table's D call, was not compared with the DNA. TRBV7-5 counts as a pseudogene. The CDR3 is 12 residues long. CDR3 sequence: CASEGLNNEQFF. The CDR3 DNA sequence: TGTGCCTCTGAGGGACTAAACAATGAGCAGTTCTTC.

This clone was observed a single time. Other nucleotide sequences in the sample specify the same CDR3. V is TRBV5-1 and J is TRBJ1-2; D uncertain. In germline, CDR1 is SGHRS, CDR2 YFSETQ. The CDR3 runs 13 residues. The V end lost 0 bases, the J end lost 0 bases, and 3 bases lay between the germline ends. The CDR3 region is CASSLAANYGYTF. The CDR3, as DNA: TGCGCCAGCAGCTTGGCAGCTAACTATGGCTACACCTTC.

The chain couples TRBV11-2 to TRBJ2-1; a weak D match, TRBD2 (6 bases). CDR1 and CDR2 (germline): SGHAT, FQNNGV. This CDR3 is 12 amino acids long. With 5 bases removed from V and 9 bases from J, the gap between germline ends came to 11 bases. CDR3 region: CASSLRTIEQFF. CDR3 bases: TGTGCCAGCAGCCTACGGACTATTGAGCAGTTCTTC.

V is TRBV28 and J is TRBJ1-2; D remains unclear. CDR1 is MDHEN, CDR2 SYDVKM, per germline. V was clipped by 5 bases and J by 2 bases, with 12 bases between them. The CDR3 has 14 residues. The CDR3 coding sequence is TGTGCCAGCAGTCTCCCCAGCGCCAACTATGGCTACACCTTC. Amino acid sequence: CASSLPSANYGYTF.

The chain has TRBV28 and TRBJ1-2, with TRBD1 identical over 9 bases. Germline CDR1 reads MDHEN; CDR2 reads SYDVKM. Germline trimming cut 8 bases from V and 4 bases from J; bases unmatched to any gene: 14. This CDR3 region has 16 residues. This chain's CDR3 is CASGPTTGQGSYGYTF. CDR3 in DNA: TGTGCCAGCGGGCCAACCACGGGACAGGGATCCTATGGCTACACCTTC.

This chain joins TRBV7-2 and TRBJ2-7, with TRBD2 matching over 8 bases. V gave up 3 bases and J gave up 2 bases; unmatched junction bases: 3. The CDR3 runs 14 residues. Germline loops: CDR1 SGHTA, CDR2 FQGNSA. This chain's CDR3 is CASSFLAGPYEQYF. The DNA of the CDR3 is TGTGCCAGCAGCTTTCTAGCGGGCCCCTACGAGCAGTACTTC. Supplemented by reference TRBV7-2 and TRBJ2-7, the full variable domain reads GAGVSQSPSNKVTEKGKDVELRCDPISGHTALYWYRQSLGQGLEFLIYFQGNSAPDKSGLPSDRFSAERTGGSVSTLTIQRTQQEDSAVYLCASSFLAGPYEQYFGPGTRLTVT.

The chain uses TRBV10-3 and TRBJ2-7; 9 nucleotides match TRBD1. This CDR3 region has 14 residues. The trim removed 2 bases at V and 4 bases at J, leaving 3 bases unmatched. Looked up from germline, CDR1 is ENHRY and CDR2 is SYGVKD. CDR3 DNA sequence: TGTGCCATCAGTGAGCGGGACAGGGAGTACGAGCAGTACTTC. Translated: CAISERDREYEQYF.

The CDR3 coding sequence is TGTGCTAGTGGTTCGTCGGGAACAGATACGCAGTATTTT. It translates to CASGSSGTDTQYF. This sequence joins TRBV12-5 and TRBJ2-3; D might be TRBD2 (5 bases). This CDR3 has 13 amino acids. Germline CDR1 is LGHNT and CDR2 is FRNRAP. The ends were cut back, 4 bases at V and 3 bases at J, with 8 bases in the middle.

The chain joins TRBV4-1 to TRBJ1-4; no clear D gene. Germline CDR1 reads MGHRA; CDR2 reads YSYEKL. The CDR3 loop spans 15 amino acids. V lost 0 bases and J lost 10, with 15 bases in between. CDR3 DNA: TGCGCCAGCAGCCAAGATATGGGCGTGGGTGTAAAACTGTTTTTT. Encoded protein: CASSQDMGVGVKLFF.

The chain couples TRBV28 to TRBJ1-1; 8 nucleotides align to TRBD1. In germline, CDR1 is MDHEN, CDR2 SYDVKM. The CDR3 is 18 residues long. The V gene end was trimmed by 3 bases and the J gene end by 1 base; junction bases not matched to a gene: 13. CDR3 loop: CASSFPAGGLLGNTEAFF. CDR3 nucleotide sequence: TGTGCCAGCAGTTTCCCAGCAGGGGGCCTTTTAGGGAACACTGAAGCTTTCTTT.

This chain connects TRBV5-1 to TRBJ1-6, with 12 bases aligning to TRBD1. The V gene end was trimmed by 4 bases and the J gene end by 8 bases; junction bases not matched to a gene: 7. The CDR3 loop spans 16 amino acids. The germline gives CDR1 SGHRS, CDR2 YFSETQ. The CDR3 coding sequence is TGCGCCAGCAGCATGGGGACAGGGGGCCTTTATTCACCCCTCCACTTT. Protein product: CASSMGTGGLYSPLHF.

J is TRBJ2-2 and V is TRBV5-1; TRBD2 aligns across 10 bases. CDR1 and CDR2 (germline): SGHRS, YFSETQ. With V trimmed by 0 bases and J by 4 bases, 3 bases remained unmatched. This CDR3 is built from 16 residues. The CDR3: CASSLGASGSTGELFF. CDR3 nucleotide sequence: TGCGCCAGCAGCTTGGGCGCTAGCGGGAGCACCGGGGAGCTGTTTTTT.

J is TRBJ2-3 and V is TRBV5-1, with 7 bases that match TRBD2. The germline V gene has CDR1 SGHRS and CDR2 YFSETQ. V lost 5 bases, J lost 4 bases, and 7 bases stayed unmatched. This CDR3 has 14 amino acids. The CDR3 loop reads CASSFGGGADTQYF. CDR3 nucleotide sequence: TGCGCCAGCAGTTTCGGCGGGGGTGCAGATACGCAGTATTTT.

The chain has TRBV7-2 and TRBJ2-7, with 8 bases fitting TRBD2. The CDR3 covers 14 residues. Per germline, CDR1 SGHTA and CDR2 FQGNSA. V dropped 5 bases and J dropped 3; count of bases not matched to a gene: 6. Written as DNA, the CDR3 is TGTGCCAGCAGCACGGCGGGGGGACACTACGAGCAGTACTTC. This translates into CASSTAGGHYEQYF. The full variable domain, completed using reference TRBV7-2 and TRBJ2-7, is GAGVSQSPSNKVTEKGKDVELRCDPISGHTALYWYRQSLGQGLEFLIYFQGNSAPDKSGLPSDRFSAERTGGSVSTLTIQRTQQEDSAVYLCASSTAGGHYEQYFGPGTRLTVT.

This clone was detected once. The V gene is TRBV28, the J gene TRBJ2-1; 10 bases line up with TRBD1. The germline V gene encodes CDR1 MDHEN and CDR2 SYDVKM. This CDR3 is 15 amino acids long. Trimming took 4 bases from V and 6 from J; bases not matched to a gene: 6. DNA for the CDR3: TGTGCCAGCAGTTCCCCGGGACAGGGGCCCAATGAGCAGTTCTTC. The encoded protein is CASSSPGQGPNEQFF.

This clone was detected only a few times. The chain has TRBV11-3 and TRBJ2-7; D is undetermined. The germline V gene has CDR1 SGHNT and CDR2 YENEEA. Deletions cut 2 bases from V and 5 bases from J, with 13 bases between. The CDR3 is 14 residues long. The CDR3 DNA reads TGTGCCAGCAGCTTACTAGGCCCCGGCGACGAGCAGTACTTC. Translating gives CASSLLGPGDEQYF.

This chain links TRBV29-1 with TRBJ1-2; D is uncertain. The CDR3 is 10 amino acids. Germline values: CDR1 SQVTM, CDR2 ANQGSEA. V was clipped by 7 bases and J by 6 bases, with 9 bases between them. The CDR3 DNA is TGCAGCGCCGACGGGGATGGCTACACCTTC. Protein product: CSADGDGYTF.

This chain links TRBV6-5 with TRBJ1-2; 9 bases map to TRBD1. The CDR3 contains 15 residues. V lost 5 bases to trimming and J lost 3 bases; unmatched junction nucleotides: 7. CDR1 and CDR2 (germline): MNHEY, SVGAGI. The CDR3 DNA sequence: TGTGCCAGCAGTCGACGGACAGGGGAGGACTATGGCTACACCTTC. Translating gives CASSRRTGEDYGYTF.

The V gene is TRBV18, the J gene TRBJ2-6; D is possibly TRBD1 (6 bases). The CDR3 extends over 18 amino acids. Trimming cost V 5 bases and J 0 bases, with 17 bases left between them. Germline V gives CDR1 KGHSH, CDR2 LQKENI. The CDR3 DNA is TGTGCCAGCTCATCCTCCCGGACAGACTTCTCTGGGGCCAACGTCCTGACTTTC. Translated: CASSSSRTDFSGANVLTF.

This sequence joins TRBV7-3 and TRBJ1-1; D not resolved. Germline V gene sequence: CDR1 SGHTA, CDR2 FQGTGA. Trimming pared 5 bases from V and 2 bases from J, leaving 9 bases between. The CDR3 runs 13 residues. Written as DNA, the CDR3 is TGTGCCAGCAGCCTTCGGTCTAACACTGAAGCTTTCTTT. This translates into CASSLRSNTEAFF.

The sample holds a few counts of this clone. The V gene is TRBV6-5, the J gene TRBJ2-2; D gene ambiguous. The CDR3 loop spans 13 amino acids. Trimming took off 6 bases at V and 7 bases at J, with 12 bases between the two ends. Germline-derived CDR1 and CDR2 are MNHEY and SVGAGI. DNA of the CDR3: TGTGCCAGCAGCCTCCCCGGCGGCGGGGAGCTGTTTTTT. Its protein is CASSLPGGGELFF.

This clone is a singleton in its sample. V usage is TRBV7-3 and J usage is TRBJ1-1; a possible D gene is TRBD1 (5 bases). V shed 3 bases and J shed 10 bases, with 15 bases lying between them. The germline V gene has CDR1 SGHTA and CDR2 FQGTGA. The CDR3 runs 13 residues. CDR3 bases: TGTGCCAGCAGCTTCAGCGGGACCGACGGAGCTTTCTTT. Its translation is CASSFSGTDGAFF.

V and J are TRBV18 and TRBJ2-2; perhaps TRBD1 as D (6 bases). The germline V gene encodes CDR1 KGHSH and CDR2 LQKENI. Trimming pared 4 bases from V and 1 base from J, leaving 10 bases between. There are 15 residues in the CDR3. The CDR3: CASSRTTGNTGELFF. The CDR3 DNA follows: TGTGCCAGCTCACGTACGACAGGGAACACCGGGGAGCTGTTTTTT.